This T cell receptor (beta chain) was recovered during a study of blood T cell repertoires in COVID-19. In the study's own analysis: Amplified reference gene primers provided the basis for estimating nucleated cell counts. Method: immunoSEQ multiplex PCR; TCRdb's copy keeps in-frame clones and lacks some. D and trimming were read from the DNA, whereas the V and J calls and clone size are those reported in that table. The sample holds around 260,000 clones, 85% seen once. Trimming stripped 3 bases from V and 4 bases from J, with 15 bases between. Per the germline V gene, CDR1 is LNHDA and CDR2 is SQIVND (reference sequence). This CDR3 region has 15 residues. This clone occurred a few times.

This sequence originates from a human donor in a cohort sampled during active COVID-19. The source material was peripheral blood. The chain employs TRBV19 and TRBJ1-2, with D hard to call. The CDR3 DNA is TGTGCCAGTAGTATGGACCCTACAGCGGCCTATGGCTACACCTTC. It translates to CASSMDPTAAYGYTF.